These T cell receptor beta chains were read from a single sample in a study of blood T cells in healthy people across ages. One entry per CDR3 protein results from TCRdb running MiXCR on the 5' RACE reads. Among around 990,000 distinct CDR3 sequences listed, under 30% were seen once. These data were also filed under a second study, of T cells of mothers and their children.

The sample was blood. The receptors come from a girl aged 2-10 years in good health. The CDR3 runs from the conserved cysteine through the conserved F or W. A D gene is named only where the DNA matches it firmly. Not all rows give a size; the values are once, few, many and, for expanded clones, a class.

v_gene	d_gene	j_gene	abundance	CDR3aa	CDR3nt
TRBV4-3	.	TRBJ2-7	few	CASSQDRTIEVQYF	TGCGCCAGCAGCCAAGATAGGACCATAGAGGTGCAGTACTTC
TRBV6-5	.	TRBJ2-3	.	CASSFGRRAEGTDTQYF	TGTGCCAGCAGTTTTGGTAGGAGGGCCGAGGGGACAGATACGCAGTATTTT
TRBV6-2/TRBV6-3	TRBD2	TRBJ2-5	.	CASSYSVRLAEQETQYF	TGTGCCAGCAGTTACTCCGTACGACTAGCGGAGCAAGAGACCCAGTACTTC
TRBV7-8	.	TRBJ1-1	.	CASSLARVSEAFF	TGTGCCAGCAGCTTAGCCAGGGTCTCAGAAGCTTTCTTT
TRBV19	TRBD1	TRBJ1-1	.	CASSTPLTGIGTEAFF	TGTGCCAGTAGTACACCACTGACAGGGATTGGCACTGAAGCTTTCTTT
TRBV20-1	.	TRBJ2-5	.	CSASWAGGTQYF	TGCAGTGCTAGTTGGGCAGGCGGGACCCAGTACTTC
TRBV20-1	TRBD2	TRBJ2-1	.	CSATLRRGGLYNEQFF	TGCAGTGCTACCCTTCGGCGCGGGGGTCTCTACAATGAGCAGTTCTTC
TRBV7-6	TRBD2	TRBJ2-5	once	CASAFGHSGSRETQYF	TGTGCCAGCGCTTTCGGTCACAGCGGGAGTAGGGAGACCCAGTACTTC
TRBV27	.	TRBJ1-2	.	CASSLAGAGGYGYTF	TGTGCCAGCAGTTTGGCGGGGGCTGGGGGCTATGGCTACACCTTC
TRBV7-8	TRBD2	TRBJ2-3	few	CASSIPTSGVSDTQYF	TGTGCCAGCAGCATACCGACTAGCGGGGTATCAGATACGCAGTATTTT
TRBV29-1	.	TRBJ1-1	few	CSGRGLATEAFF	TGCAGCGGCAGGGGTCTGGCCACTGAAGCTTTCTTT
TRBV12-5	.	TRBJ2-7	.	CASSPLINSYEQYF	TGTGCTAGTTCCCCTCTTATCAACTCCTACGAGCAGTACTTC
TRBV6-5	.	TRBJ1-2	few	CASGVDYGYTF	TGTGCCAGCGGGGTCGACTATGGCTACACCTTC
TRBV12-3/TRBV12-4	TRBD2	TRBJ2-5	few	CASSQHGGIETQYF	TGTGCCAGCAGTCAGCACGGGGGGATAGAGACCCAGTACTTC
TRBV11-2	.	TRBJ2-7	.	CASSSLRDSPHEQYF	TGTGCCAGCAGCTCACTTAGAGACAGTCCCCACGAGCAGTACTTC
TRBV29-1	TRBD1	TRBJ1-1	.	CSALQGEGDTEAFF	TGCAGCGCACTACAGGGGGAAGGGGACACTGAAGCTTTCTTT
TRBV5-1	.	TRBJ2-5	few	CASSLDLLRTQYF	TGCGCCAGCAGCTTGGACCTCTTAAGGACCCAGTACTTC
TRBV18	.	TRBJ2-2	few	CASSPDRGSRELFF	TGTGCCAGCTCACCCGATAGGGGCAGTCGGGAGCTGTTTTTT
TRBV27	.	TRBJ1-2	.	CASSSSLASPYGYTF	TGTGCCAGCAGTTCTTCCCTGGCCTCCCCCTATGGCTACACCTTC
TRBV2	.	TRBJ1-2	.	CASAGAGLANYGYTF	TGTGCCAGCGCCGGGGCCGGATTAGCTAACTATGGCTACACCTTC
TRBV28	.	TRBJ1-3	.	CASSHDSGWGNTIYF	TGTGCCAGCAGCCACGACTCCGGCTGGGGAAACACCATATATTTT
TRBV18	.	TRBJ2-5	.	CASSPLREGGRETQYF	TGTGCCAGCTCACCACTCCGGGAAGGGGGTCGAGAGACCCAGTACTTC
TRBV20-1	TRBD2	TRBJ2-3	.	CSASPLAGGLNTQYF	TGCAGTGCTAGTCCCCTAGCGGGGGGGCTAAATACGCAGTATTTT
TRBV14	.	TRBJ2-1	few	CASSSHPIGINNEQFF	TGTGCCAGCAGCTCCCACCCAATAGGTATAAACAATGAGCAGTTCTTC
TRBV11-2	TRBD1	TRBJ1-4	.	CASSFRRTGGNEKLFF	TGTGCCAGCAGCTTCCGCCGGACAGGGGGTAATGAAAAACTGTTTTTT
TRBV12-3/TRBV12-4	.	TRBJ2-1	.	CASSSMSPPHGVYNEQFF	TGTGCCAGCAGTTCCATGTCCCCCCCACACGGGGTATACAATGAGCAGTTCTTC
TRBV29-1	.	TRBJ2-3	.	CSVELSGHTDTQYF	TGCAGCGTTGAATTGTCGGGCCACACAGATACGCAGTATTTT
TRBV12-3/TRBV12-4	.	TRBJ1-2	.	CASSLVDLTGYTF	TGTGCCAGCAGTTTAGTTGATTTAACAGGCTACACCTTC
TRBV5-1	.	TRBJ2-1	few	CASSLQGPQYNEQFF	TGCGCCAGCAGCTTGCAGGGTCCTCAATACAATGAGCAGTTCTTC
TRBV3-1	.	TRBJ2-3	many	CASSQDRTGTDTQYF	TGTGCCAGCAGCCAAGATAGGACCGGAACAGATACGCAGTATTTT
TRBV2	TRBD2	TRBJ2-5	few	CASSHRTSGLQETQYF	TGTGCCAGCAGCCATCGGACTAGCGGGCTTCAAGAGACCCAGTACTTC
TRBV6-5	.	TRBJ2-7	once	CASQEDGRHEQYF	TGTGCCAGCCAAGAGGATGGGAGACACGAGCAGTACTTC
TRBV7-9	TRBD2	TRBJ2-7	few	CASSRPAGDFSHEQYF	TGTGCCAGCAGCCGGCCGGCGGGAGATTTCTCCCACGAGCAGTACTTC
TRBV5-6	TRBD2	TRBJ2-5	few	CASSLGAGVKTQYF	TGTGCCAGCAGCTTGGGGGCGGGAGTGAAGACCCAGTACTTC
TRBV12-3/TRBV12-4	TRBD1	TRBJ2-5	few	CASSWDRVETQYF	TGTGCCAGCAGTTGGGACAGGGTGGAGACCCAGTACTTC
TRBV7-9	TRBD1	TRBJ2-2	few	CASRPGQEELFF	TGTGCCAGCAGACCTGGACAGGAAGAGCTGTTTTTT